This T cell receptor (beta chain) was profiled in a study of radiotherapy plus CTLA-4 blockade in lung cancer. The data were produced by immunoSEQ multiplex PCR, yet TCRdb's version contains in-frame clones alone and is incomplete. The sample has about 98,000 clones; 80% to 85% are singletons. The length of the CDR3 is 14 residues. Losses at the gene ends were 11 bases for V and 3 bases for J; bases not matched to a gene: 9. Germline values: CDR1 ENHRY, CDR2 SYGVKD. This sequence joins TRBV10-3 and TRBJ2-3, with 9 bases aligning to TRBD1. This specimen consisted of peripheral blood, obtained from a patient treated with radiotherapy plus ipilimumab. The TCR comes from a human donor with non-small cell lung cancer who had a partial response to radiotherapy plus ipilimumab. CDR3 amino acids: CAAARDRDTDTQYF. In DNA, the CDR3 is TGTGCCGCCGCCCGGGACAGGGATACAGATACGCAGTATTTT.